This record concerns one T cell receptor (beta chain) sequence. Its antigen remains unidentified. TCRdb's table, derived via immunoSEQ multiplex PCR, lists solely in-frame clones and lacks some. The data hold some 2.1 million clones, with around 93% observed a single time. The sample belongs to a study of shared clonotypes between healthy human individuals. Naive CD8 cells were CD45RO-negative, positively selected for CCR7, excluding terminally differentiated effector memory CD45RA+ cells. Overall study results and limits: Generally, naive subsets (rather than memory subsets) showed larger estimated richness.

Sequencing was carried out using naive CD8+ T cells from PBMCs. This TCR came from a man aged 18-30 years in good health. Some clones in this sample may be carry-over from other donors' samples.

CDR3 sequence reads: CASSDVRRYGYTF. CDR3 sequence (DNA): TGTGCCAGCAGTGATGTCCGGAGGTATGGCTACACCTTC. The V gene is TRBV6-1, the J gene TRBJ1-2; D unclear. This CDR3 has 13 residues. From germline, CDR1 is MNHNS and CDR2 SASEGT. V shed 3 bases and J shed 5 bases, with 10 bases lying between them.